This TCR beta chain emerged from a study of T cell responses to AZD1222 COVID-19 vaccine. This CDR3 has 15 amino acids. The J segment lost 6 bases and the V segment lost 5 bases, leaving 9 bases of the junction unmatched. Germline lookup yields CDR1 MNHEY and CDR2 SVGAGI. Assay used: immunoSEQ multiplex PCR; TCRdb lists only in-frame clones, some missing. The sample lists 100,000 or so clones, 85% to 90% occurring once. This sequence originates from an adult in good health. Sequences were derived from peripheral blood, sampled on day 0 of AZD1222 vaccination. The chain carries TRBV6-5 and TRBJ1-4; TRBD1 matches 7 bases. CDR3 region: CASSRQTGKDEKLFF. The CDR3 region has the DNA TGTGCCAGCAGTCGCCAGACAGGGAAAGATGAAAAACTGTTTTTT.